Listed below are T cell receptor beta chains from one sample, sequenced in a study of OX40 agonist ivuxolimab in advanced cancers. TCRdb's table, derived via immunoSEQ multiplex PCR, lists solely in-frame clones and lacks some. This sample yields tens of thousands of clones, of which around 85% are seen a single time; about 2.3% belongs to the top ten. Here the sequenced sample was CD4+ or CD8+ T cells sorted from blood, taken in a trial of the OX40 agonist ivuxolimab. These receptors came from an adult with an advanced solid tumor such as melanoma, head and neck, liver or kidney cancer. Each CDR3 is given without its conserved first and last residue. The order of the fields is CDR3 protein, clone size, V gene. Where a row states a size, it is once, few, many or the class of an expanded clone; other rows omit it.

CDR3 protein: ATRQGAGYGYT; clone size: -; V gene: TRBV6-5
CDR3 protein: AWSGVRATGELF; clone size: -; V gene: TRBV30
CDR3 protein: ASSSLLNTEAF; clone size: once; V gene: TRBV5-1
CDR3 protein: ASSGTGTSGGYT; clone size: once; V gene: TRBV2
CDR3 protein: ASSFWGSGYGYT; clone size: -; V gene: TRBV27
CDR3 protein: ASSLDPGGFGGYT; clone size: few; V gene: TRBV11-2
CDR3 protein: ASSGSSYNSPLH; clone size: -; V gene: TRBV19
CDR3 protein: ASSRLTGGYT; clone size: -; V gene: TRBV7-2
CDR3 protein: ASSKADILYGYT; clone size: -; V gene: TRBV2
CDR3 protein: ASSWQDSTDTQY; clone size: -; V gene: TRBV5-1
CDR3 protein: ASSYRGTSGGEQY; clone size: -; V gene: TRBV6-6
CDR3 protein: AWSRGGARYEQY; clone size: -; V gene: TRBV30
CDR3 protein: ATRSRGRGEKLF; clone size: -; V gene: TRBV2
CDR3 protein: SVGPGQGADTQY; clone size: -; V gene: TRBV29-1
CDR3 protein: ASSSQSNQPQH; clone size: -; V gene: TRBV19
CDR3 protein: ASLGGGGDTQY; clone size: once; V gene: TRBV6-6
CDR3 protein: ASSWGATGVFDTIY; clone size: -; V gene: TRBV7-6
CDR3 protein: ASSLGGRGTDTQY; clone size: -; V gene: TRBV7-2
CDR3 protein: ASTPRTTGGYNEQF; clone size: few; V gene: TRBV4-1
CDR3 protein: ASSAGQGDTGELF; clone size: few; V gene: TRBV9
CDR3 protein: ASSARGNYGYT; clone size: once; V gene: TRBV28
CDR3 protein: ASSVAKWQGTGELF; clone size: -; V gene: TRBV9
CDR3 protein: ASSFDRGQPQH; clone size: -; V gene: TRBV11-2
CDR3 protein: ASSPNTGGVTNEKLF; clone size: -; V gene: TRBV18
CDR3 protein: ASSSRDRGRRETQY; clone size: -; V gene: TRBV11-2
CDR3 protein: ASSFYRGLGNYEQY; clone size: -; V gene: TRBV7-9
CDR3 protein: ASSYSGGTWETQY; clone size: -; V gene: TRBV6-5
CDR3 protein: ASRGDTGTGGKYYEQY; clone size: -; V gene: TRBV2
CDR3 protein: ASSFRAGNQPQH; clone size: few; V gene: TRBV6-1
CDR3 protein: ASSLRTGYT; clone size: -; V gene: TRBV5-6
CDR3 protein: ASSFWAEGNQPQH; clone size: -; V gene: TRBV2
CDR3 protein: ASSLGQGGNQPQH; clone size: -; V gene: TRBV11-2
CDR3 protein: AISAQAGQGNTEAF; clone size: -; V gene: TRBV10-3
CDR3 protein: ASSSTGSSPLH; clone size: few; V gene: TRBV7-9
CDR3 protein: ATKDLLQETQY; clone size: -; V gene: TRBV19
CDR3 protein: ASSDRSGQDTDTQY; clone size: -; V gene: TRBV10-1
CDR3 protein: ASSETWTAIYNEQF; clone size: -; V gene: TRBV19
CDR3 protein: ASSKQGQGEGYT; clone size: -; V gene: TRBV5-1
CDR3 protein: ASSQTGEWGTEAF; clone size: -; V gene: TRBV18
CDR3 protein: ASSVRGMDSPLH; clone size: -; V gene: TRBV5-6
CDR3 protein: ASSAGRNSGANVLT; clone size: -; V gene: TRBV2
CDR3 protein: AISESTHYGYT; clone size: -; V gene: TRBV10-3
CDR3 protein: ASSLGGVNTEAF; clone size: -; V gene: TRBV28
CDR3 protein: ASSVGPTNEKLF; clone size: once; V gene: TRBV7-8
CDR3 protein: ASSIAGDSPLH; clone size: few; V gene: TRBV19
CDR3 protein: ASSLELNSPLH; clone size: -; V gene: TRBV7-9
CDR3 protein: ASTLTKRGGGGQETQY; clone size: -; V gene: TRBV27
CDR3 protein: ASSLTIVDRARVYEQY; clone size: -; V gene: TRBV7-3
CDR3 protein: ASSPDQDYGYT; clone size: -; V gene: TRBV5-4